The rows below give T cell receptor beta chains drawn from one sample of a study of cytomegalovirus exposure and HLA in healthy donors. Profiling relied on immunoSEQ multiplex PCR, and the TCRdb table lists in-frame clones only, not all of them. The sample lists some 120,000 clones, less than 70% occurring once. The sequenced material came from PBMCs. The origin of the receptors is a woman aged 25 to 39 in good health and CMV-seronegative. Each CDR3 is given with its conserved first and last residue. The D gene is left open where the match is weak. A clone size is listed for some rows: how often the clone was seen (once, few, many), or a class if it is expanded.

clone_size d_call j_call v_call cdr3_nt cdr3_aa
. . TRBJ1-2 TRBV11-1 TGTGCCAGCAGCCCCCAGACAGAAAACTATGGCTACACCTTC CASSPQTENYGYTF
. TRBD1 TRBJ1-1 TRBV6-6 TGTGCCAGCAGGTCGGGACAGACCATGAACACTGAAGCTTTCTTT CASRSGQTMNTEAFF
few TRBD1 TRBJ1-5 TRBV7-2 TGTGCCAGCAGCTCGACAGGGAATAGCAATCAGCCCCAGCATTTT CASSSTGNSNQPQHF
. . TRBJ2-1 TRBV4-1 TGCGCCAGCAGCCGTCCCCCCTCACTAGCCTACAATGAGCAGTTCTTC CASSRPPSLAYNEQFF
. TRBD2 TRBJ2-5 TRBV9 TGTGCCAGCAGCGCGACTAGCGGGGAAGAGACCCAGTACTTC CASSATSGEETQYF
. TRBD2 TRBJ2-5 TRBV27 TGTGCCAGCACCTCCTGGGGGCTAGCGGGTGAAAAAGAGACCCAGTACTTC CASTSWGLAGEKETQYF
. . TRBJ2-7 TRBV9 TGTGCCAGCAGCGTAGTGGCGGGAACCTACGAGCAGTACTTC CASSVVAGTYEQYF
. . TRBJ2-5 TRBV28 TGTGCCAGCAGTTTCGGGGGAGCGGAGACCCAGTACTTC CASSFGGAETQYF
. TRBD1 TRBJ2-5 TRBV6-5 TGTGCCAGCAGCCCACAGGGGCGAGAGACCCAGTACTTC CASSPQGRETQYF
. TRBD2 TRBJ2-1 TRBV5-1 TGCGCCAGCAGCTTCCTAACTAGCGGAGGGGACTCCTACAATGAGCAGTTCTTC CASSFLTSGGDSYNEQFF
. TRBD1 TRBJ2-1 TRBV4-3 TGCGCCAGCAGCCAAGCCGGGACAGACCTTATCAATGAGCAGTTCTTC CASSQAGTDLINEQFF
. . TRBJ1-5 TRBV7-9 TGTGCCAGCAGCTTAACAGGAGATCAGCCCCAGCATTTT CASSLTGDQPQHF
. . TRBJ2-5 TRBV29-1 TGCAGCGTCAGTGGGGGGCAAGAGACCCAGTACTTC CSVSGGQETQYF
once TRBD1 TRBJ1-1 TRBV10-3 TGTGCCATCAGAACAGGGGGCTCTGAAGCTTTCTTT CAIRTGGSEAFF
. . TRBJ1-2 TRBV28 TGTGCCAGCAGTTCGACAGGCTATGCTCGCTATGGCTACACCTTC CASSSTGYARYGYTF
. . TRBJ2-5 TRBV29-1 TGCAGCGTTCTTCTCGCGGGGCCCCAAGAGACCCAGTACTTC CSVLLAGPQETQYF
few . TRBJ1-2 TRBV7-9 TGTGCCAGCAGCTTAGGTTCAGTAAACTATGGCTACACCTTC CASSLGSVNYGYTF
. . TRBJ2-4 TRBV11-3 TGTGCCAGCAGCCAGCGGAGCATGGGAAACATTCAGTACTTC CASSQRSMGNIQYF
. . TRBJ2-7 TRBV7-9 TGTGCCAGCAGTTCTGGAGGCGGAAGGCTCACCTACGAGCAGTACTTC CASSSGGGRLTYEQYF
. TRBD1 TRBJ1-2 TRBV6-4 TGTGCCAGCAGCGCGGGACAGGGATCTTATGGCTACACCTTC CASSAGQGSYGYTF
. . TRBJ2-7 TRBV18 TGTGCCAGCTCACCACCGTTCAGATACTACGAGCAGTACTTC CASSPPFRYYEQYF
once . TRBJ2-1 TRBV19 TGTGCCAGTAGTATAGAAGGGGACTACAATGAGCAGTTCTTC CASSIEGDYNEQFF
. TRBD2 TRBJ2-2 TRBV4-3 TGCGCCAGCAGCCTTCTCCCTGGGGGGGAGACCGGGGAGCTGTTTTTT CASSLLPGGETGELFF
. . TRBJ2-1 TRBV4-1 TGCGCCAGCAGCAAGGACAGAGTAGACAATGAGCAGTTCTTC CASSKDRVDNEQFF
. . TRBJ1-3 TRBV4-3 TGCGCCAGCAGCCAAGATCTGGGACACGGAAACACCATATATTTT CASSQDLGHGNTIYF
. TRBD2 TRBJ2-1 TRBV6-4 TGTGCCAGCAGTGCCCGACTAGCGGGAAGCTCCTACAATGAGCAGTTCTTC CASSARLAGSSYNEQFF
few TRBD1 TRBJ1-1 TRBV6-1 TGTGCCAGCAGTTTCCGGGACAGCAACACTGAAGCTTTCTTT CASSFRDSNTEAFF
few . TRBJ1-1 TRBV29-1 TGCAGCGTCCAAGACAGACCGAACACTGAAGCTTTCTTT CSVQDRPNTEAFF
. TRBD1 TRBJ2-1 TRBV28 TGTGCCAGCAGTTTATACAGGGGGAACAATGAGCAGTTCTTC CASSLYRGNNEQFF
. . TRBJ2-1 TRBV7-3 TGTGCCAGCAGCTTACTCCGGGAGAATGAGCAGTTCTTC CASSLLRENEQFF
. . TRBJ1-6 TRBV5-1 TGCGCCAGCCGGACCGGGACAAACTCCTTTGTTCCCCTCCACTTT CASRTGTNSFVPLHF
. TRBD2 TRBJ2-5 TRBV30 TGTGCCTGGAGTGCCGGACTAGCAGGAGAGACCCAGTACTTC CAWSAGLAGETQYF
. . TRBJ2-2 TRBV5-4 TGTGCCAGCATGGGGGACTCCGGGGAGCTGTTTTTT CASMGDSGELFF
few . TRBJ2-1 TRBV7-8 TGTGCCAGCAGCTTAGCCCCCGGACAGCCAGGCGATGAGCAGTTCTTC CASSLAPGQPGDEQFF